Sequencing of this TCR beta chain was carried out in a study of cytomegalovirus exposure and HLA in healthy donors. Whole-study context: There were about 85 million unique TCRs (from HLA-typed donors) in an early data release.

V gave up 0 bases and J gave up 4 bases; unmatched junction bases: 6. This CDR3 contains 15 residues. Germline lookup yields CDR1 SGHRS and CDR2 YFSETQ. Use of 60 Vbeta and 13 Jbeta primers characterized the PCR. TCRdb's table, derived via immunoSEQ multiplex PCR, lists solely in-frame clones and lacks some. The table shows 35,000 to 40,000 clones, with more than 50% occurring only once. This sequence was found in a woman in her thirties or forties in good health and CMV-seropositive. The chain carries TRBV5-1 and TRBJ1-2; 7 nucleotides align to TRBD1. The sequenced material came from PBMCs. CDR3 sequence reads: CASSLVISGGYGYTF. DNA of the CDR3: TGCGCCAGCAGCTTGGTTATATCAGGGGGCTATGGCTACACCTTC.